The text below deals with one T cell receptor beta chain. Its antigen is currently not known. No base-level quality is on record; no much larger clone is a single base apart. This specimen comes from a study of technical replicates of blood from a handful of donors (dated by TCRdb to about 2017). The germline V gene (reference sequence) specifies MNHNY as CDR1 and SVGAGI as CDR2. From the cysteine up to the phenylalanine, the CDR3 has a length of 14 residues. Only CDR3 DNA is held: 42 bases, read in frame from base 1. Between the V and J ends, shortened by 2 bases and 6 bases respectively, the junction contains 12 bases. Library creation used the immunoSEQ multiplex PCR assay. As stored in TCRdb, this immuneACCESS dataset retains in-frame rearrangements with V and J assigned. A fraction of the clones does not appear; measured against another copy, unresolved V genes explain less than half of the discrepancy, and the remainder lacks a known reason. The sample records 84,000 or so clones, 94% of which are singletons. The top ten clonotypes cover around 0.25% of the sample.

Sequenced input: T cells isolated from PBMCs. This receptor was identified in a human donor in good health. Here the chain combines TRBV6-6 and TRBJ2-3; perhaps TRBD2 is the D gene, with 6 bases matching. Here the CDR3 is given as CASSYGGAEDTQYF. The nucleotide sequence is given as TGTGCCAGCAGTTACGGCGGGGCCGAGGATACGCAGTATTTT.